One and the same sample provided the 20 T cell receptor beta chains below, sequenced in a study of control samples from healthy donors and cancer patients. Sequencing used immunoSEQ multiplex PCR; TCRdb keeps in-frame clones, though not all of them. The table records roughly 95,000 clones, about 89% of them present only once. The sample comprised blood. The receptors originated from a woman aged 25 to 39 in good health.

This rearrangement joins TRBV12-5 to TRBJ1-1; TRBD1 aligns across 7 bases. The CDR3 is 19 amino acids. Looked up from germline, CDR1 is LGHNT and CDR2 is FRNRAP. The V and J ends lost 0 bases and 4 bases, in that order; junction bases with no gene match: 17. CDR3 amino acids: CASGLVLGTAPGLGTEAFF. In nucleotides, the CDR3 is TGTGCTAGTGGTTTGGTACTTGGGACAGCCCCGGGACTGGGCACTGAAGCTTTCTTT.

This chain connects TRBV5-1 to TRBJ1-1; D remains unclear. The CDR3 spans 14 residues. V was pared by 4 bases and J by 0 bases, with 10 bases between. Germline V CDR1 and CDR2: SGHRS, YFSETQ. The chain's CDR3 is CASSPRFMNTEAFF. The CDR3 coding sequence is TGCGCCAGCAGCCCCCGCTTCATGAACACTGAAGCTTTCTTT. The full variable domain, in which reference TRBV5-1 and TRBJ1-1 provide the parts outside the CDR3, is KAGVTQTPRYLIKTRGQQVTLSCSPISGHRSVSWYQQTPGQGLQFLFEYFSETQRNKGNFPGRFSGRQFSNSRSEMNVSTLELGDSALYLCASSPRFMNTEAFFGQGTRLTVV.

This rearrangement joins TRBV5-1 to TRBJ1-1, with a possible D match to TRBD1 (5 bases). V lost 4 bases, J lost 1 base, and 17 bases lay in between. Germline values: CDR1 SGHRS, CDR2 YFSETQ. The CDR3 loop spans 16 amino acids. CDR3 nucleotides: TGCGCCAGCAGCCCCAGAGCGGGACTTACGAACACTGAAGCTTTCTTT. Its protein product is CASSPRAGLTNTEAFF.

This rearrangement joins TRBV2 to TRBJ1-2, with D possibly matching TRBD1 (5 bases). CDR1 and CDR2 (germline): SNHLY, FYNNEI. Trimming cost V 11 bases and J 6 bases, with 19 bases left between them. The CDR3 is 13 amino acids. CDR3 DNA sequence: TGTGCCGGTGGGGACGTCCGCGGGAATGGCTACACCTTC. Protein: CAGGDVRGNGYTF.

The genes are TRBV6-1 and TRBJ2-7; D gene uncertain. The ends were cut back, 0 bases at V and 5 bases at J, with 11 bases in the middle. The V gene's germline CDR1 is MNHNS and CDR2 SASEGT. The CDR3 spans 14 residues. The CDR3 DNA sequence: TGTGCCAGCAGTGAAGCGGGCAGATTCGACGAGCAGTACTTC. Residues: CASSEAGRFDEQYF.

The chain has TRBV27 and TRBJ2-7, with 7 bases matching TRBD1. From germline, CDR1 is MNHEY and CDR2 SMNVEV (reference sequence). The CDR3 contains 14 residues. Trimming removed 4 bases from V and 1 base from J; junction bases left unmatched: 4. CDR3: CASSSSGQSYEQYF. CDR3 nucleotides: TGTGCCAGCAGTTCCTCGGGACAGTCCTACGAGCAGTACTTC.

The chain joins TRBV4-1 to TRBJ2-2; 9 positions agree with TRBD2. The CDR3 totals 16 residues. The V gene's germline CDR1 is MGHRA and CDR2 YSYEKL. V was pared by 3 bases and J by 7 bases, with 9 bases of the junction left unmatched. CDR3 loop: CASSHNSGRFGGELFF. The CDR3 DNA reads TGCGCCAGCAGCCATAATAGCGGGAGATTTGGCGGGGAGCTGTTTTTT.

In DNA, the CDR3 is TGTGCCAGCAATGTGGGAGTCAATCAGCCCCAGCATTTT. Encoded protein: CASNVGVNQPQHF. The chain employs TRBV2 and TRBJ1-5; no firm D call. The CDR3 extends over 13 amino acids. Germline V lookup: CDR1 SNHLY, CDR2 FYNNEI. V was cut by 7 bases and J by 3 bases, with 10 bases left in between. Based on the CDR3 plus reference TRBV2 and TRBJ1-5, the full variable domain is EPEVTQTPSHQVTQMGQEVILRCVPISNHLYFYWYRQILGQKVEFLVSFYNNEISEKSEIFDDQFSVERPDGSNFTLKIRSTKLEDSAMYFCASNVGVNQPQHFGDGTRLSIL.

The genes are TRBV7-9 and TRBJ1-6, with D maybe TRBD1 (5 bases). V was clipped by 6 bases and J by 8 bases, with 17 bases between them. CDR3 size: 15 residues. From germline, CDR1 is SEHNR and CDR2 FQNEAQ (reference sequence). In nucleotides, the CDR3 is TGTGCCAGCAGGGCGAGGATGACGGGGGATTCACCCCTCCACTTT. The encoded protein is CASRARMTGDSPLHF.

Regarding this clone: The sample has other DNA sequences that encode this CDR3 too. V usage is TRBV12-3 or TRBV12-4 and J usage is TRBJ1-2; no clear D. The CDR3 consists of 13 residues. V lost 5 bases and J 2 bases, leaving 9 bases between the germline ends. The chain's CDR3 is CASSPGRNYGYTF. The CDR3 region has the DNA TGTGCCAGCAGTCCCGGCCGGAACTATGGCTACACCTTC.

CDR3 region: CASRSIAGGYTDTQYF. The CDR3 DNA follows: TGCGCCAGCAGGTCCATAGCGGGAGGATACACAGATACGCAGTATTTT. This rearrangement joins TRBV5-1 to TRBJ2-3; TRBD2 matches at 10 bases. J lost 2 bases, V lost 5 bases, and 8 bases had no gene match. Germline-derived CDR1 and CDR2 are SGHRS and YFSETQ. The CDR3 contains 16 residues.

This chain links TRBV3-1 (or the pseudogene TRBV3-2) with TRBJ1-5; D might be TRBD1 (6 bases). Trimming stripped 1 base from V and 0 bases from J, with 10 bases between. In germline, CDR1 is LGHDT, CDR2 YNNKEL (reference sequence). This CDR3 has 16 residues. CDR3 amino acids: CASSQGGGYSNQPQHF. The CDR3, as DNA: TGTGCCAGCAGCCAAGGCGGGGGCTATAGCAATCAGCCCCAGCATTTT.

The genes are TRBV7-6 and TRBJ2-1; perhaps TRBD2 as D (6 bases). This CDR3 is built from 12 residues. V was pared by 5 bases and J by 7 bases, with 9 bases between. Germline CDR1 and CDR2: SGHVS and FNYEAQ. CDR3 region: CASSPAGNEQFF. The CDR3 region has the DNA TGTGCCAGCAGCCCTGCGGGGAATGAGCAGTTCTTC.

The rearrangement joins TRBV10-3 to TRBJ2-7; 8 bases map to TRBD1. With 2 bases clipped from V and 5 bases from J, the junction kept 8 bases outside the gene matches. The CDR3 is 15 amino acids. Per the germline V gene, CDR1 is ENHRY and CDR2 is SYGVKD. CDR3 DNA: TGTGCCATCAGTGAGCAAGACAGGGGACGCGACGAGCAGTACTTC. It yields the protein CAISEQDRGRDEQYF.

The chain joins TRBV7-8 to TRBJ1-4; D is undetermined. The germline gives CDR1 SGHVS, CDR2 FQNEAQ. The V and J ends lost 4 bases and 1 base respectively, with 10 bases between them. This CDR3 is built from 15 residues. For the CDR3, the DNA is TGTGCCAGCAGCTCTATAGCCCTAACTAATGAAAAACTGTTTTTT. This gives the protein CASSSIALTNEKLFF.

The rearrangement uses TRBV4-1 and TRBJ1-1; 8 bases map to TRBD1. The CDR3 has 16 amino acids. The ends lost 3 bases at V and 4 bases at J; junction bases unmatched: 10. CDR1 and CDR2 from the germline V gene are MGHRA and YSYEKL. DNA for the CDR3: TGCGCCAGCAGCCAGAGGGTGGCTACAGGGGGCACTGAAGCTTTCTTT. Translating it yields CASSQRVATGGTEAFF.

V is TRBV11-1 and J is TRBJ1-4, with a tentative D call TRBD1 (5 bases). This CDR3 has 15 residues. Germline values: CDR1 SGHAT, CDR2 FQDESV (reference sequence). V was pared by 7 bases and J by 6 bases, with 18 bases between. The CDR3 sequence: CASNHRRGADEKLFF. CDR3 sequence (DNA): TGTGCCAGCAACCACCGAAGGGGCGCGGATGAAAAACTGTTTTTT. Based on the CDR3 plus reference TRBV11-1 and TRBJ1-4, the full variable domain is EAEVAQSPRYKITEKSQAVAFWCDPISGHATLYWYRQILGQGPELLVQFQDESVVDDSQLPKDRFSAERLKGVDSTLKIQPAELGDSAMYLCASNHRRGADEKLFFGSGTQLSVL.

As DNA, the CDR3 is TGTGCCAGCAGGATCAGGCGTTACACTGAAGCTTTCTTT. Its translation is CASRIRRYTEAFF. The chain uses TRBV12-3 or TRBV12-4 and TRBJ1-1, with D unclear. Trimming removed 6 bases from V and 3 bases from J, with 11 bases in between. The CDR3 runs 13 residues.

The chain carries TRBV7-8 and TRBJ1-6; 8 bases fit TRBD1. The CDR3 contains 15 residues. Germline V CDR1 and CDR2: SGHVS, FQNEAQ. Germline trimming cut 1 base from V and 8 bases from J; bases unmatched to any gene: 4. The CDR3 coding sequence is TGTGCCAGCAGCTTAGATAGACAGGGGTATTCACCCCTCCACTTT. Its translation is CASSLDRQGYSPLHF.

The chain links TRBV11-2 to TRBJ1-1; a possible D gene is TRBD1 (6 bases). The V gene lost 5 bases and the J gene lost 11 bases, with 15 bases spanning the gap. From germline, CDR1 is SGHAT and CDR2 FQNNGV. The CDR3 extends over 12 amino acids. The CDR3 protein is CASSPTRGTAFF. In DNA, the CDR3 is TGTGCCAGCAGCCCGACCAGGGGTACGGCTTTCTTT.